These 20 T cell receptor beta chains originate from one sample sequenced in a study of T cell repertoires in cytomegalovirus infection. Their target antigens are unknown. TCRdb called the reads again in MiXCR, with one record for every CDR3 protein. This sample yields approximately 730,000 distinct CDR3 sequences, of which roughly 29% are seen a single time; roughly 14% belongs to the top ten. This material consisted of cultured CD8+ T cells from PBMCs, taken from culture after CMV antigen stimulation. The receptors come from a human donor in good health (CMV status not recorded). Some clones in this sample may be carry-over from other donors' samples.

At least ten counts were recorded for this clonotype. The rearrangement links TRBV7-2 to TRBJ2-3; no reliable D call. There are 13 residues in the CDR3. V gave up 1 base and J gave up 2 bases, with 4 bases separating them. CDR1 is SGHTA, CDR2 FQGNSA, per germline. The CDR3 loop is CASSLDYTDTQYF. CDR3 DNA: TGTGCCAGCAGCTTAGACTACACAGATACGCAGTATTTT. Variable domain in full (rest from reference TRBV7-2 and TRBJ2-3): GAGVSQSPSNKVTEKGKDVELRCDPISGHTALYWYRQSLGQGLEFLIYFQGNSAPDKSGLPSDRFSAERTGGSVSTLTIQRTQQEDSAVYLCASSLDYTDTQYFGPGTRLTVL.

This clonotype was seen a handful of times. This rearrangement joins TRBV7-6 to TRBJ2-1; D is possibly TRBD1 (5 bases). This CDR3 spans 14 amino acids. Germline V gene data show CDR1 as SGHVS and CDR2 as FNYEAQ. The V and J ends lost 2 bases and 6 bases respectively, with 11 bases between them. The CDR3 DNA reads TGTGCCAGCAGCTTAATCAGGGCTGGCAATGAGCAGTTCTTC. Encoded protein: CASSLIRAGNEQFF.

This clonotype has just one count. CDR3 sequence (DNA): TGTGCCAGCAGCTCGCCTCAGGGGGCAATTGGAGATACGCAGTATTTT. Protein: CASSSPQGAIGDTQYF. The chain couples TRBV2 to TRBJ2-3; TRBD1 aligns across 8 bases. CDR1 is SNHLY and CDR2 is FYNNEI in the germline V gene. The CDR3 consists of 16 residues. J lost 5 bases, V lost 6 bases, and 13 bases had no gene match. Based on the CDR3 plus reference TRBV2 and TRBJ2-3, the full variable domain is EPEVTQTPSHQVTQMGQEVILRCVPISNHLYFYWYRQILGQKVEFLVSFYNNEISEKSEIFDDQFSVERPDGSNFTLKIRSTKLEDSAMYFCASSSPQGAIGDTQYFGPGTRLTVL.

This clonotype was detected many times. J is TRBJ2-1 and V is TRBV28; 7 bases align to TRBD1. V dropped 2 bases and J dropped 5; count of bases not matched to a gene: 15. CDR3 length: 18 residues. The V gene's germline CDR1 is MDHEN and CDR2 SYDVKM. This CDR3 reads CASSLPSDRASFDNEQFF. As DNA, the CDR3 is TGTGCCAGCAGTTTACCCTCCGACAGGGCGTCGTTTGACAATGAGCAGTTCTTC.

This rearrangement joins TRBV4-3 to TRBJ2-3; possibly TRBD2 for D (5 bases). Germline V CDR1 and CDR2: LGHNA, YSLEER. Trimming left V 3 bases short and J 5 bases short, with 9 bases between. The CDR3 runs to 13 residues. The CDR3 DNA reads as TGCGCCAGCAGCCACTCCCGGGGAGATACGCAGTATTTT. Protein sequence: CASSHSRGDTQYF.

This clonotype was detected ten times or more. The J gene is TRBJ2-3, the V gene TRBV7-8, with a tentative D call TRBD2 (6 bases). The CDR3 runs to 16 residues. Germline lookup yields CDR1 SGHVS and CDR2 FQNEAQ. Trimming took off 4 bases at V and 4 bases at J, with 18 bases between the two ends. CDR3 sequence: CASSSHAGGRSDTQYF. DNA for the CDR3: TGTGCCAGCAGCTCCCACGCCGGGGGAAGATCAGATACGCAGTATTTT.

This clonotype has more than one count but fewer than ten. V usage is TRBV28 and J usage is TRBJ1-2; D call uncertain. The CDR3 is made up of 15 amino acids. CDR1 MDHEN and CDR2 SYDVKM come from the germline V gene. V gave up 6 bases and J gave up 2 bases, with 16 bases separating them. CDR3: CASRQTVGRNYGYTF. The CDR3 region has the DNA TGTGCCAGCAGACAAACCGTAGGGAGGAACTATGGCTACACCTTC.

This clonotype was recorded at least ten times. This rearrangement joins TRBV6-6 to TRBJ1-1, with a possible D match to TRBD1 (5 bases). The germline gives CDR1 MNHNY, CDR2 SVGAGI (reference sequence). The CDR3 consists of 18 residues. V shed 2 bases and J shed 0 bases, with 19 bases lying between them. CDR3 nucleotides: TGTGCCAGCAGTTACCCGGGGTGGGCGGGGGGGGTGAACACTGAAGCTTTCTTT. Translation gives CASSYPGWAGGVNTEAFF.

This chain uses TRBV7-9 with TRBJ2-5; 9 positions match TRBD1. Per germline, CDR1 SEHNR and CDR2 FQNEAQ (reference sequence). Trimming cost V 2 bases and J 5 bases; bases outside gene matches: 9. The CDR3 covers 16 residues. The CDR3 region is CASSLRGDRGVETQYF. The DNA for the CDR3 is TGTGCCAGCAGCTTAAGAGGTGACAGGGGGGTCGAGACCCAGTACTTC.

CDR3 coding DNA: TGCAGTGCTAGAGATTTTAGGGACAGACACAATGAGCAGTTCTTC. Protein sequence: CSARDFRDRHNEQFF. This chain uses TRBV20-1 with TRBJ2-1; 7 bases agree with TRBD1. V shed 0 bases and J 5 bases; nucleotides not matched to a gene: 7. Germline CDR1 reads DFQATT; CDR2 reads SNEGSKA (reference sequence). This CDR3 has 15 residues.

The CDR3 reads CASSYITDTDTQYF. The CDR3 nucleotides are TGTGCCAGCAGTTATATCACAGATACAGATACGCAGTATTTT. The chain uses TRBV6-2 or TRBV6-3 and TRBJ2-3, with D uncertain. V dropped 3 bases and J dropped 3 bases, with 10 bases sitting between them. The CDR3 is 14 amino acids. Germline CDR1 MNHEY, CDR2 SVGEGT.

The chain recombines TRBV19 with TRBJ2-2; D not resolved. Germline V gene data show CDR1 as LNHDA and CDR2 as SQIVND (reference sequence). V was cut by 2 bases and J by 1 base, with 8 bases left in between. There are 15 residues in the CDR3. DNA of the CDR3: TGTGCCAGTAGTATACTGCAGATGAACACCGGGGAGCTGTTTTTT. It specifies CASSILQMNTGELFF.

This clonotype has only a few counts. Possible read error: a much larger clone is one base away. The chain recombines TRBV5-6 with TRBJ1-1; D is ambiguous. The germline V gene has CDR1 SGHDT and CDR2 YYEEEE. This CDR3 region has 12 residues. Trimming took 1 base from V and 4 from J, leaving 5 bases between them. The chain's CDR3 is CASSLRITEAFF. CDR3 sequence (DNA): TGTGCCAGCAGCTTGAGGATCACTGAAGCTTTCTTT. Together with reference TRBV5-6 and TRBJ1-1, the CDR3 gives the full variable domain: DAGVTQSPTHLIKTRGQQVTLRCSPKSGHDTVSWYQQALGQGPQFIFQYYEEEERQRGNFPDRFSGHQFPNYSSELNVNALLLGDSALYLCASSLRITEAFFGQGTRLTVV.

The genes are TRBV27 and TRBJ1-6, with a weak D call TRBD1 (6 bases). CDR1 is MNHEY and CDR2 is SMNVEV in the germline V gene (reference sequence). Trimming pared 5 bases from V and 6 bases from J, leaving 11 bases between. The CDR3 loop spans 14 amino acids. DNA for the CDR3: TGTGCCAGCAGTACAGGGTTAGGTAATTCACCCCTCCACTTT. It is translated as CASSTGLGNSPLHF.

The chain recombines TRBV7-8 with TRBJ1-2; 12 bases are shared with TRBD1. The J segment lost 8 bases and the V segment lost 7 bases, leaving 8 bases of the junction unmatched. This CDR3 has 14 amino acids. Germline loops: CDR1 SGHVS, CDR2 FQNEAQ. The CDR3 coding sequence is TGTGCCAGCACCCCCGGGACAGGGGGCTGGGGCTACACCTTC. Amino acids: CASTPGTGGWGYTF.

This sequence joins TRBV4-2 and TRBJ1-1; weak D call: TRBD1 (5 bases). Germline V CDR1 and CDR2: LGHNA, YNFKEQ. Trimming removed 0 bases from V and 5 bases from J, with 16 bases in between. The CDR3 length is 16 residues. CDR3 amino acids: CASSQESPVGRTEAFF. CDR3 bases: TGTGCCAGCAGCCAAGAGTCTCCGGTGGGACGGACTGAAGCTTTCTTT.

This clonotype was seen a few times. The chain has TRBV27 and TRBJ2-1; TRBD2 aligns across 9 bases. Unmatched junction bases numbered 8, after V lost 3 bases and J lost 2 bases. The CDR3 covers 17 residues. Germline V gene lookup returns CDR1 MNHEY and CDR2 SMNVEV (reference sequence). As DNA, the CDR3 is TGTGCCAGCAGTTTCGGTTTGCGGGGGGGGCCCTACAATGAGCAGTTCTTC. This encodes CASSFGLRGGPYNEQFF.

This sequence joins TRBV12-3 or TRBV12-4 and TRBJ2-1; 10 bases are shared with TRBD1. Trimming cost V 5 bases and J 7 bases; bases outside gene matches: 8. The CDR3 has 15 amino acids. CDR3 sequence (DNA): TGTGCCAGCAGTCCTGGACAGGGGGTGGAAAATGAGCAGTTCTTC. This codes for CASSPGQGVENEQFF.

There are many counts of this clonotype. The chain has TRBV7-8 and TRBJ2-7; D not resolved. Trimming left V 6 bases short and J 4 bases short, with 10 bases between. CDR3 size: 12 residues. Germline V CDR1 and CDR2: SGHVS, FQNEAQ. The CDR3 bases are TGTGCCAGCAGTCGTCCTGGGTACGAGCAGTACTTC. As protein: CASSRPGYEQYF.

In its sample, this clonotype was seen a few times. The V call is TRBV7-3, the J call TRBJ1-1; D not resolved. The CDR3 totals 16 residues. Germline V gene data show CDR1 as SGHTA and CDR2 as FQGTGA. The V gene lost 1 base and the J gene lost 1 base, with 13 bases spanning the gap. The CDR3 DNA sequence: TGTGCCAGCAGCTTAAGTGGCAGCCGGGGGAACACTGAAGCTTTCTTT. Translated, it gives CASSLSGSRGNTEAFF.